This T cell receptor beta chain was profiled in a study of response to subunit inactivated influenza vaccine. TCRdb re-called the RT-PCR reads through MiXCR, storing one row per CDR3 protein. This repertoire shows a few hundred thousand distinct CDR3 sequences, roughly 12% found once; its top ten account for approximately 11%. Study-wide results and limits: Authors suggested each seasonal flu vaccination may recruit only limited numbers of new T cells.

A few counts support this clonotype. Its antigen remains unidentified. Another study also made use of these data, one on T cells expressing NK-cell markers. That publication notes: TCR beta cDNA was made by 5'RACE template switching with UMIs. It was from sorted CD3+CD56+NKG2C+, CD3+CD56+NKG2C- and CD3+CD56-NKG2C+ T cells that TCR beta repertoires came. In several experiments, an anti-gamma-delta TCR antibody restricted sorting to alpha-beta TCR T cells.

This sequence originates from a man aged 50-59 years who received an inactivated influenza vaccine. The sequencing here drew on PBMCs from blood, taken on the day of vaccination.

In DNA form, the CDR3 reads TGTGCCAGCAGCAAGCCTAATCGACAGGCCGCCGCAGATACGCAGTATTTT. Its protein product is CASSKPNRQAAADTQYF. The chain carries TRBV7-9 and TRBJ2-3; possible D gene TRBD1, 6 bases. Germline assignment: CDR1 SEHNR and CDR2 FQNEAQ (reference sequence). There are 17 residues in the CDR3. V was trimmed by 5 bases and J by 4 bases, leaving 22 bases between them.